This T cell receptor (beta chain) stems from a study of OX40 agonist ivuxolimab in advanced cancers. About the research overall: The dose-escalation cohort had hepatocellular carcinoma, melanoma, renal cell or head and neck cancer. Points from the study as a whole: Partly responding patients at 0.1-3.0 mg/kg showed some of the smallest clonal expansion.

Profiling relied on immunoSEQ multiplex PCR, and the TCRdb table lists in-frame clones only, not all of them. In the table there are about 42,000 clones, more than 80% of which are singletons. A remark on this clone: Its antigen is unidentified.

Trimming shortened V by 2 bases and J by 4 bases, and 9 bases separated the two germline ends. Germline CDR1 MDHEN, CDR2 SYDVKM. This CDR3 has 14 amino acids. Collection of blood occurred at baseline, at cycle 4 day 1, and at cycle 7 day 1. The starting material was CD4+ or CD8+ T cells sorted from blood, obtained in a trial of the OX40 agonist ivuxolimab. The chain couples TRBV28 to TRBJ2-4; D ambiguous. This sequence was found in an adult with an advanced solid tumor such as melanoma, head and neck, liver or kidney cancer. The CDR3 spells CASSLGGSKNIQYF. CDR3 in DNA: TGTGCCAGCAGTTTAGGTGGCTCGAAAAACATTCAGTACTTC. The full variable domain, completed using reference TRBV28 and TRBJ2-4, is DVKVTQSSRYLVKRTGEKVFLECVQDMDHENMFWYRQDPGLGLRLIYFSYDVKMKEKGDIPEGYSVSREKKERFSLILESASTNQTSMYLCASSLGGSKNIQYFGAGTRLSVL.